This T cell receptor (delta chain) derives from a study of Vδ1+ human thymocytes. Study outcomes and limitations: Unlike peripheral blood Vdelta1+ controls, thymic delta-chain sequences included 15% to 25% Vdelta2 and few Vdelta3. Highly polyclonal TRG and TRD repertoires with Gaussian CDR3 length distributions appeared in thymus.

The template was reverse-transcribed extracted RNA. Pooled V-gene forward primers with one constant-region reverse primer generated the CDR3 amplicons by multiplex PCR. TCRdb re-called the multiplex PCR reads through CATT. The sample shows roughly 50,000 delta-chain clones, approximately 16% of them seen only once. Notes on this clone: Its antigen is unknown.

This CDR3 region has 17 residues. The V gene end was trimmed by 1 base and the J gene end by 0 bases; junction bases not matched to a gene: 5. Germline V gene sequence: CDR1 TSWWSYY, CDR2 QGS. Sequenced input: Vdelta1+ gamma-delta thymocytes from the thymus. Subset noted: FACS-sorted CD3+ TCRalphabeta- TCRVdelta1+ TCRVdelta2- thymocytes. The V and J genes are TRDV1 and TRDJ2; 7 bases align to TRDD3. This TCR was sampled from a boy less than two years old who had congenital heart surgery. The CDR3 region has the DNA TGTGCTCTTGGGGAACGAGGGATACCCGCTTTGACAGCACAACTCTTCTTT. Its protein product is CALGERGIPALTAQLFF.